This TCR beta chain was recorded in a study of blood T cell repertoires in COVID-19 (dated by TCRdb to 2018 to 2021). General notes on the study: The collaborator samples originated in the United States, Italy and Spain and spanned the acute and convalescent phases of COVID-19. The dataset comprised deeply sampled blood TCRbeta repertoires from subjects exposed to, actively infected with, or recovered from COVID-19. HLA class I and class II types, where available, came from metadata supplied by the sample provider rather than from assay-based typing. The repertoires were released in a freely available public database meant as a resource for research on the immune response to SARS-CoV-2. Nearly every sample came with metadata listing a de-identified subject ID, COVID-19 status, age in years and sex. Samples came from the ongoing ImmuneRACE study (first 160 participants) plus 1,254 subjects from 6 global collaborators. The material from the prospective study consisted of cDNA or gDNA derived from T cells, B-cell-depleted T cells, or PBMCs.

Study-wide conclusions, independent of this receptor: The quantity of clinical and demographic metadata differed by source and by participant and was supplied without curation.

The cysteine opens and the phenylalanine closes a CDR3 of 13 amino acids. Only the CDR3 part of the read is kept: 39 bases, read in frame from the first base. Via the germline V gene, CDR1 is SGHTA and CDR2 FQGNSA. Between the V and J ends, shortened by 1 base and 4 bases respectively, the junction contains 5 bases. Comments on this clone: Its target antigen remains unknown. The record has no base qualities; no much larger clone is one base away.

TCRbeta CDR3 regions were amplified from genomic DNA using the immunoSEQ Assay, a bias-controlled multiplex PCR. Per the authors' processing: The number of nucleated cells in each sample was estimated from the amplification of reference gene primers within the assay. To quantify the absolute abundance of each unique TCRbeta CDR3 rearrangement, sequence reads were collapsed and filtered. For each sample, productive Simpson clonality was calculated by taking the square root of Simpson's diversity index across productive rearrangements. TCRdb took over this immuneACCESS table, retaining in-frame rearrangements with V and J assigned. Such tables are incomplete; in checked studies, under half of the missing clones stem from an unresolved V gene, and the remainder is unexplained. V and J calls and clone size follow that table, whereas D and trimming were derived from the DNA. The sample includes tens of thousands of clones, with 70% to 90% observed a single time. The ten largest clones take up approximately 3.9% of the sample.

Each collaborating institution followed its own protocols to collect whole blood in K2EDTA tubes. For TCRbeta analysis, collaborator samples were shipped as frozen whole blood, as isolated PBMCs, or as DNA extracted from either sample type. Here the chain combines TRBV7-2 and TRBJ2-1; the D gene is unclear. This receptor was taken from a man aged 70 or older with acute or convalescent COVID-19. The source material was peripheral blood. The sequence in DNA is TGTGCCAGCAGCTTAGGGCGGTACAATGAGCAGTTCTTC. Its protein reads: CASSLGRYNEQFF.